Listed here are 30 T cell receptor beta chains from one sample, sequenced in a study of T cells in Graves' hyperthyroidism and ophthalmopathy. TCR beta CDR3 region amplification was performed from RNA transcripts. First-round RT-PCR of the TCR CDR3 relied on the HTBI primer set. TCRdb called the multiplex PCR reads again in MiXCR, with one record for every CDR3 protein. The sample comprises approximately 430,000 distinct CDR3 sequences, 15% to 19% of which are singletons, and around 7.3% rests with the top ten. The material sequenced was blood. The source is a young woman with Graves' hyperthyroidism.

This clonotype appeared many times. The chain is built from TRBV28 and TRBJ1-3; D uncertain. Germline CDR1 and CDR2: MDHEN and SYDVKM. V was clipped by 3 bases and J by 2 bases, with 8 bases between them. CDR3 length: 14 residues. This CDR3 reads CASSFSGTGNTIYF. The CDR3 bases are TGTGCCAGCAGTTTTTCCGGTACTGGAAACACCATATATTTT.

The sample holds many counts of this clonotype. The chain combines TRBV2 with TRBJ2-7; D uncertain. This CDR3 is 15 amino acids long. V lost 1 base to trimming and J lost 5 bases, with 15 bases between them. The germline V gene has CDR1 SNHLY and CDR2 FYNNEI. CDR3 sequence: CASSEGRSLRHEQYF. Written as DNA, the CDR3 is TGTGCCAGCAGTGAAGGAAGGTCTTTAAGGCACGAGCAGTACTTC.

This clonotype was counted at least ten times. The V call is TRBV11-1, the J call TRBJ2-7; D perhaps matches TRBD2 (5 bases). V lost 3 bases and J lost 6, with 12 bases in between. CDR1 is SGHAT, CDR2 FQDESV, per germline (reference sequence). This CDR3 is built from 13 residues. The CDR3 here is CASSFAGLSEQYF. In DNA, the CDR3 is TGTGCCAGCAGCTTCGCAGGACTGAGCGAGCAGTACTTC.

There are many counts of this clonotype. The chain employs TRBV12-3 or TRBV12-4 and TRBJ1-5; D is perhaps TRBD1 (5 bases). The germline V and J ends were trimmed by 5 bases and 4 bases, with 27 bases remaining between them. This CDR3 spans 19 amino acids. The CDR3 DNA reads TGTGCCAGCAGTGAAACCTTGGCTCCTGGGAACAGGAGGAATCAGCCCCAGCATTTT. This translates into CASSETLAPGNRRNQPQHF.

The chain joins TRBV4-2 to TRBJ1-2, with D uncertain. V shed 3 bases and J shed 12 bases, with 17 bases lying between them. Per the germline V gene, CDR1 is LGHNA and CDR2 is YNFKEQ. The CDR3 has 13 residues. The chain's CDR3 is CASSQSSLATDTF. DNA of the CDR3: TGTGCCAGCAGCCAGAGCTCGCTAGCGACTGACACCTTC.

This clonotype occurred many times. The J gene is TRBJ2-3, the V gene TRBV3-1, with 9 nucleotides matching TRBD2. The V segment lost 0 bases and the J segment 5 bases; nucleotides outside the gene matches: 12. From germline, CDR1 is LGHDT and CDR2 YNNKEL (reference sequence). This CDR3 comprises 18 residues. The CDR3 nucleotides are TGTGCCAGCAGCCAAGATCGCGGTAGCGGGGGCCCCGTAGATACGCAGTATTTT. This gives the protein CASSQDRGSGGPVDTQYF.

This clonotype was counted at least ten times. V is TRBV6-1 and J is TRBJ1-3, with 9 bases that match TRBD1. Trimming removed 6 bases from V and 2 bases from J; junction bases left unmatched: 8. CDR1 is MNHNS, CDR2 SASEGT, per germline. The CDR3 has 16 residues. CDR3 bases: TGTGCCAGCAGACTCGACAGGGGGATCGCTGGAAACACCATATATTTT. Translation: CASRLDRGIAGNTIYF.

This clonotype appeared many times. The chain recombines TRBV9 with TRBJ2-5; 11 bases fit TRBD2. V lost 10 bases and J lost 0; bases outside the gene matches: 11. The CDR3 covers 16 residues. Germline loops: CDR1 SGDLS, CDR2 YYNGEE. CDR3 nucleotides: TGTGCCTCGGGCCGGGGGACTAGCGGAAACCAAGAGACCCAGTACTTC. Its translation: CASGRGTSGNQETQYF. The whole variable domain, filled in from reference TRBV9 and TRBJ2-5, reads DSGVTQTPKHLITATGQRVTLRCSPRSGDLSVYWYQQSLDQGLQFLIQYYNGEERAKGNILERFSAQQFPDLHSELNLSSLELGDSALYFCASGRGTSGNQETQYFGPGTRLLVL.

The table lists this clonotype with many counts. The V and J genes are TRBV4-1 and TRBJ1-2; 9 nucleotides agree with TRBD1. Germline CDR1 reads MGHRA; CDR2 reads YSYEKL. The CDR3 runs 16 residues. The trim removed 0 bases at V and 3 bases at J, leaving 5 bases unmatched. CDR3 sequence: CASSQDGGTGYYGYTF. CDR3 coding DNA: TGCGCCAGCAGCCAAGATGGGGGGACAGGGTACTATGGCTACACCTTC.

This clonotype was seen repeatedly, ten times or more. The chain uses TRBV4-1 and TRBJ1-2, with D uncertain. The length of the CDR3 is 18 residues. V was pared by 1 base and J by 4 bases, with 22 bases between. The V gene's germline CDR1 is MGHRA and CDR2 YSYEKL. CDR3 in amino acids: CASSQGIGIRKDGYGYTF. The DNA of the CDR3 is TGCGCCAGCAGCCAAGGGATAGGGATAAGGAAAGACGGCTATGGCTACACCTTC.

This clonotype was detected many times. The genes are TRBV10-3 and TRBJ2-7, with 11 bases identical to TRBD2. Germline assignment: CDR1 ENHRY and CDR2 SYGVKD. The CDR3 covers 15 residues. Trimming cost V 10 bases and J 5 bases; bases outside gene matches: 13. The CDR3 is CATLDLLAGAHEQYF. The CDR3 DNA reads TGTGCCACCCTAGATTTACTAGCGGGAGCCCACGAGCAGTACTTC.

This clonotype was seen only a few times. This may stem from a read error, because a much larger clone lies one nucleotide away. J is TRBJ2-7 and V is TRBV19, with 8 bases lining up with TRBD1. Germline lookup yields CDR1 LNHDA and CDR2 SQIVND (reference sequence). This CDR3 is 13 amino acids long. The V and J ends lost 6 bases and 3 bases, in that order; junction bases with no gene match: 4. The DNA of the CDR3 is TGTGCCAGTAGGGCGGGACAGGACTACGAGCAGTACTTC. Encoded protein: CASRAGQDYEQYF.

This clonotype was recorded at least ten times. The chain combines TRBV10-3 with TRBJ2-1; D is uncertain. V was shortened by 6 bases and J by 0 bases, with 9 bases between the two germline ends. The CDR3 contains 14 residues. Germline CDR1 and CDR2: ENHRY and SYGVKD. The CDR3 DNA reads TGTGCCATCAGCCAACAAAGCTCCTACAATGAGCAGTTCTTC. Translating it yields CAISQQSSYNEQFF.

The table lists this clonotype with many counts. V is TRBV28 and J is TRBJ2-2, with D possibly called TRBD1 or TRBD2 (6 bases each). CDR1 and CDR2 from the germline V gene are MDHEN and SYDVKM. V was clipped by 8 bases and J by 7 bases, with 17 bases between them. The CDR3 covers 14 residues. CDR3 sequence reads: CASGSWGAGGELFF. CDR3 sequence (DNA): TGTGCCAGCGGATCTTGGGGGGCCGGCGGGGAGCTGTTTTTT. Full variable domain (missing parts from reference TRBV28 and TRBJ2-2): DVKVTQSSRYLVKRTGEKVFLECVQDMDHENMFWYRQDPGLGLRLIYFSYDVKMKEKGDIPEGYSVSREKKERFSLILESASTNQTSMYLCASGSWGAGGELFFGEGSRLTVL.

The table lists this clonotype with a few counts. The chain has TRBV20-1 and TRBJ1-2, with TRBD1 matching over 9 bases. The V and J ends lost 5 bases and 1 base, in that order; junction bases with no gene match: 5. In germline, CDR1 is DFQATT, CDR2 SNEGSKA (reference sequence). The CDR3 extends over 14 amino acids. The CDR3 nucleotides are TGCAGTGCTGACAGGGGGGCTATTAACTATGGCTACACCTTC. Translated, it gives CSADRGAINYGYTF.

V and J are TRBV9 and TRBJ2-1; 9 bases line up with TRBD2. V lost 4 bases to trimming and J lost 4 bases; unmatched junction nucleotides: 12. CDR1 SGDLS and CDR2 YYNGEE come from the germline V gene. The CDR3 runs 17 residues. The CDR3 region is CASSSPQSGRWYNEQFF. Written as DNA, the CDR3 is TGTGCCAGCAGCTCACCCCAGAGCGGGAGGTGGTACAATGAGCAGTTCTTC.

The V gene is TRBV9, the J gene TRBJ2-2; D is undetermined. V lost 4 bases, J lost 0 bases, and 13 bases lay in between. The CDR3 is 16 amino acids. Germline V gene lookup returns CDR1 SGDLS and CDR2 YYNGEE. The CDR3 region is CASSPTTGSNTGELFF. CDR3 DNA sequence: TGTGCCAGCAGCCCGACGACGGGTTCGAACACCGGGGAGCTGTTTTTT.

Many counts were recorded for this clonotype. The V gene is TRBV19, the J gene TRBJ1-2; 9 nucleotides agree with TRBD1. The CDR3 spans 14 residues. Germline trimming cut 5 bases from V and 6 bases from J; bases unmatched to any gene: 7. Germline loops: CDR1 LNHDA, CDR2 SQIVND (reference sequence). In DNA, the CDR3 is TGTGCCAGTAGTCTCGGGACAGGGTATCATGGCTACACCTTC. This gives the protein CASSLGTGYHGYTF.

The rearrangement links TRBV11-2 to TRBJ2-3, with D unresolved. Germline CDR1 and CDR2: SGHAT and FQNNGV. The CDR3 contains 15 residues. Trimming removed 0 bases at V and 3 bases at J, with 10 bases between. The CDR3: CASSLDRTRTDTQYF. The CDR3 DNA sequence: TGTGCCAGCAGCTTAGATCGGACCAGAACAGATACGCAGTATTTT.

Ten or more counts support this clonotype. This sequence joins TRBV30 and TRBJ2-1, with TRBD2 matching 10 bases. Germline V lookup: CDR1 GTSNPN, CDR2 SVGIG (reference sequence). V dropped 0 bases and J dropped 4; count of bases not matched to a gene: 6. The CDR3 contains 16 residues. The CDR3 DNA reads as TGTGCCTGGAGTGTACACCTAGCGGGGGAGTACAATGAGCAGTTCTTC. Translating it yields CAWSVHLAGEYNEQFF.

This clonotype appeared many times. CDR3 protein: CASTPLQGGYGYTF. CDR3 sequence (DNA): TGTGCCAGTACCCCGTTGCAGGGGGGTTATGGCTACACCTTC. The rearrangement joins TRBV19 to TRBJ1-2, with 7 bases that match TRBD1. The length of the CDR3 is 14 residues. Germline V CDR1 and CDR2: LNHDA, SQIVND (reference sequence). V was clipped by 7 bases and J by 5 bases; unmatched bases: 10.

This clonotype was observed many times. CDR3 in amino acids: CASSWLTGHEQYF. The DNA of the CDR3 is TGTGCCAGCAGTTGGCTGACAGGGCACGAGCAGTACTTC. The V call is TRBV6-8, the J call TRBJ2-7; 7 bases are shared with TRBD1. From germline, CDR1 is MNHGY and CDR2 SAAAGT. J was trimmed by 5 bases and V by 4 bases; bases with no gene match: 5. This CDR3 region has 13 residues.

This clonotype occurred a few times. The chain is built from TRBV4-1 and TRBJ1-5, with TRBD1 matching 7 bases. Germline loops: CDR1 MGHRA, CDR2 YSYEKL. Trimming at V came to 1 base and at J to 1 base, leaving 7 bases not matched to a gene. The CDR3 loop spans 17 amino acids. The CDR3 loop reads CASSQAFKGQSNQPQHF. The CDR3 DNA follows: TGCGCCAGCAGCCAAGCTTTCAAGGGACAGAGCAATCAGCCCCAGCATTTT.

The genes are TRBV5-8 and TRBJ2-2; 7 nucleotides agree with TRBD2. Per the germline V gene, CDR1 is SGHTS and CDR2 is YDEGEE. This CDR3 comprises 17 residues. The V and J ends lost 6 bases and 6 bases, in that order; junction bases with no gene match: 17. The CDR3 protein is CASNPRPSGYPAGELFF. CDR3 bases: TGTGCCAGCAACCCGAGGCCTAGCGGCTACCCAGCCGGGGAGCTGTTTTTT.

This clonotype was detected ten times or more. The J gene is TRBJ2-5, the V gene TRBV6-1; D ambiguous. V lost 4 bases and J 5 bases, leaving 11 bases between the germline ends. The CDR3 consists of 13 residues. Per germline, CDR1 MNHNS and CDR2 SASEGT. CDR3 region: CASSVTDGETQYF. The CDR3, as DNA: TGTGCCAGCAGTGTGACTGACGGGGAGACCCAGTACTTC.

This clonotype was picked up many times. The chain uses TRBV13 and TRBJ1-6; D remains ambiguous. Per the germline V gene, CDR1 is PRHDT and CDR2 is FYEKMQ (reference sequence). V shed 2 bases and J shed 8 bases, with 13 bases lying between them. This CDR3 contains 15 residues. CDR3 residues: CASSLRPRTDSPLHF. CDR3 nucleotides: TGTGCCAGCAGCTTAAGGCCCAGGACTGATTCACCCCTCCACTTT. Full variable domain (missing parts from reference TRBV13 and TRBJ1-6): AAGVIQSPRHLIKEKRETATLKCYPIPRHDTVYWYQQGPGQDPQFLISFYEKMQSDKGSIPDRFSAQQFSDYHSELNMSSLELGDSALYFCASSLRPRTDSPLHFGNGTRLTVT.

The V gene is TRBV3-1, the J gene TRBJ1-3, with D hard to call. V lost 2 bases and J 2 bases, leaving 4 bases between the germline ends. The CDR3 length is 13 residues. Germline assignment: CDR1 LGHDT and CDR2 YNNKEL (reference sequence). The CDR3 DNA is TGTGCCAGCAGCCAATCTACTGGAAACACCATATATTTT. This encodes CASSQSTGNTIYF.

This clonotype was observed a few times. The chain combines TRBV9 with TRBJ2-7; D is unresolved. Germline lookup yields CDR1 SGDLS and CDR2 YYNGEE. V was pared by 4 bases and J by 6 bases, with 8 bases between. The CDR3 is made up of 11 amino acids. In DNA, the CDR3 is TGTGCCAGCAGCACCCCGGGCGAGCAGTACTTC. Amino acid sequence: CASSTPGEQYF.

This clonotype was picked up a small number of times. V and J are TRBV6-1 and TRBJ1-6; 9 nucleotides agree with TRBD1. The CDR3 loop spans 15 amino acids. From germline, CDR1 is MNHNS and CDR2 SASEGT. V shed 5 bases and J 4 bases; nucleotides not matched to a gene: 3. The CDR3 protein is CASSPGTGYNSPLHF. The CDR3 nucleotides read TGTGCCAGCAGTCCCGGGACAGGGTATAATTCACCCCTCCACTTT.

This clonotype was seen just once. The V and J genes are TRBV11-3 and TRBJ2-1; 8 bases map to TRBD2. Germline V lookup: CDR1 SGHNT, CDR2 YENEEA. The length of the CDR3 is 17 residues. The V gene end was trimmed by 5 bases and the J gene end by 4 bases; junction bases not matched to a gene: 13. CDR3 DNA sequence: TGTGCCAGCAGCCTATCGACCCGACTAGCGAAATACAATGAGCAGTTCTTC. This sequence encodes CASSLSTRLAKYNEQFF.